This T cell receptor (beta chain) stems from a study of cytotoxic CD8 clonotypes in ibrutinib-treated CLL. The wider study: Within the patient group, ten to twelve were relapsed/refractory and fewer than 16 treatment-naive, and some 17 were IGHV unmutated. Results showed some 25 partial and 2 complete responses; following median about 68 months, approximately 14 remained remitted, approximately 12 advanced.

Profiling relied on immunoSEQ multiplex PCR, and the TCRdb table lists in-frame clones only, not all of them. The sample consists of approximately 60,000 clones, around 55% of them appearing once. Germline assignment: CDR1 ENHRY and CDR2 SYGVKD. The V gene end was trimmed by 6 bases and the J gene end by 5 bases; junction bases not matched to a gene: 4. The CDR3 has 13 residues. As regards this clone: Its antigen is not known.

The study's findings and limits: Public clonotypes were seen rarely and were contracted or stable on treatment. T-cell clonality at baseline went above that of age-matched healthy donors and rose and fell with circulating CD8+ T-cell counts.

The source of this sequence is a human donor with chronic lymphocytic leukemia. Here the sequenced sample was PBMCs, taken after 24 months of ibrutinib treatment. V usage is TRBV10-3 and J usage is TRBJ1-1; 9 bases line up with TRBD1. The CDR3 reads CAIRETGGTEAFF. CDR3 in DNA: TGTGCCATCAGGGAGACAGGGGGAACTGAAGCTTTCTTT.